This TCR beta chain originates from a study of blood T cells in healthy people across ages. Next came a second PCR, run for about 6 to 12 cycles, which used a sample-barcoded 5' primer along with a J-beta primer mix. Via MiXCR, TCRdb re-called the 5' RACE reads, giving one row per CDR3 protein. The sample carries over 1,500,000 distinct CDR3 sequences, less than 50% recorded once. Germline CDR1 and CDR2: SGHTA and FQGNSA. The CDR3 runs to 17 residues. J gave up 10 bases and V 2 bases, and 13 bases lay outside the gene matches. The rearrangement joins TRBV7-2 to TRBJ2-1, with 11 bases fitting TRBD1. This TCR derives from a woman between 40 and 55 years old in good health. Input material: blood. In DNA form, the CDR3 reads TGTGCCAGCAGCTTACTGGGACAGGGGGTTCTAGCGGGGGAGCAGTTCTTC. Amino acids: CASSLLGQGVLAGEQFF.